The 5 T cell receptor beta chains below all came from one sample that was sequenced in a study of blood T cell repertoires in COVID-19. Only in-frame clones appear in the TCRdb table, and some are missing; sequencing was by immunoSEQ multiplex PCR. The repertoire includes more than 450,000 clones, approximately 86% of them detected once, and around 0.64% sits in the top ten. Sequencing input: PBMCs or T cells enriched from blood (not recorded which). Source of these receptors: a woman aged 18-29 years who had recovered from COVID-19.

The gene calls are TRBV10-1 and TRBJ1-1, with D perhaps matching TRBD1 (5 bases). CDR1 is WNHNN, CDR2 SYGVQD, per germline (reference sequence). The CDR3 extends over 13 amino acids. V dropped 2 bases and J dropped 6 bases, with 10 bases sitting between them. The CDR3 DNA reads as TGCGCCAGCAGTGAGGGGGGACTGTCTGAAGCTTTCTTT. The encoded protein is CASSEGGLSEAFF.

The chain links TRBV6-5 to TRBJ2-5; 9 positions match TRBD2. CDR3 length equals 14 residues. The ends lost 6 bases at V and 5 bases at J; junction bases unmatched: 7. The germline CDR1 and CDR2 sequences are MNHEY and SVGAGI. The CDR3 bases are TGTGCCAGCAGCTTAGCGGGGGCGGGGGAGACCCAGTACTTC. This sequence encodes CASSLAGAGETQYF.

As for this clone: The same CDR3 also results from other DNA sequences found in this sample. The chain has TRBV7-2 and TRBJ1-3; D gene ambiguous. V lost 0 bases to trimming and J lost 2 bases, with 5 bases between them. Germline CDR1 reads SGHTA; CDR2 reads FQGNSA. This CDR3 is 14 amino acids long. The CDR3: CASSLAGAGNTIYF. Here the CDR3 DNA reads TGTGCCAGCAGCTTAGCCGGTGCTGGAAACACCATATATTTT.

CDR3 in DNA: TGTGCCAGCAGCTTCGGGACTCTAGACCCCTACGAGCAGTACTTC. As protein: CASSFGTLDPYEQYF. The chain links TRBV5-4 to TRBJ2-7, with D tentatively TRBD2 (6 bases). The CDR3 covers 15 residues. With 2 bases removed from V and 2 bases from J, the gap between germline ends came to 14 bases. CDR1 is SGHNT, CDR2 YYREEE, per germline (reference sequence).

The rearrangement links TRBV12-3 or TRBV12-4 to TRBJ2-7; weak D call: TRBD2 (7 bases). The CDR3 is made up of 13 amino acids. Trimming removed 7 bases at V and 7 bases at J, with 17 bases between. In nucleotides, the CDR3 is TGTGCCAGCACCACCGGGGGGCGCGAAGAGCAGTACTTC. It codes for CASTTGGREEQYF.